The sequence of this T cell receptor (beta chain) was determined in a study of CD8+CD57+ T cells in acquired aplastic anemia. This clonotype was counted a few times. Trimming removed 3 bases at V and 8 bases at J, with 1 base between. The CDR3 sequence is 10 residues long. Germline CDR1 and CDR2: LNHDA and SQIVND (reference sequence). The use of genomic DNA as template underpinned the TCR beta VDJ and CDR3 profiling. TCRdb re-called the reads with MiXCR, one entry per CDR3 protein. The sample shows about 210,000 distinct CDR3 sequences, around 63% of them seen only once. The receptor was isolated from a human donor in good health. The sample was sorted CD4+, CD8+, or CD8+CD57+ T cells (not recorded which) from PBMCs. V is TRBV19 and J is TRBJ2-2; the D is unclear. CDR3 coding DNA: TGTGCCAGTAGTATTGGGGAGCTGTTTTTT. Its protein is CASSIGELFF.